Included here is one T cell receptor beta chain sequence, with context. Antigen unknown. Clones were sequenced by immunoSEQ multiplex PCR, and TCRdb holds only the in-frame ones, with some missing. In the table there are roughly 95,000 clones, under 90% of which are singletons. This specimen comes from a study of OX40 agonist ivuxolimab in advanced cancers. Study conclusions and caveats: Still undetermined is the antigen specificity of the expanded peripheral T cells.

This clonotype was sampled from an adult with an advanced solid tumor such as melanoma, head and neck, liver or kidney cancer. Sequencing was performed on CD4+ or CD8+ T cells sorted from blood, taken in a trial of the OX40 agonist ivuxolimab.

For the CDR3, the DNA is TGTGCCAGCAGCTCGCTACAGGGGGCGCGCTATGGCTACACCTTC. It encodes CASSSLQGARYGYTF. This chain connects TRBV11-2 to TRBJ1-2; 9 nucleotides align to TRBD1. The CDR3 is made up of 15 amino acids. The germline V gene has CDR1 SGHAT and CDR2 FQNNGV. V lost 4 bases to trimming and J lost 4 bases; unmatched junction nucleotides: 7. Full variable domain (rest looked up from reference TRBV11-2 and TRBJ1-2): EAGVAQSPRYKIIEKRQSVAFWCNPISGHATLYWYQQILGQGPKLLIQFQNNGVVDDSQLPKDRFSAERLKGVDSTLKIQPAKLEDSAVYLCASSSLQGARYGYTFGSGTRLTVV.